The clone carrying this TCR beta chain showed up just once. This sample includes further DNA sequences coding for the same CDR3. Method: immunoSEQ multiplex PCR; TCRdb's copy keeps in-frame clones and lacks some. Seen here are 360,000 or so clones, around nine tenths observed once, and the top ten hold 1.5% to 2%. Trimming stripped 3 bases from V and 7 bases from J, with 4 bases between. The CDR3 consists of 12 residues. The treatment here: 19 received Ad26.COV2.S at low or high dose, single or two shots; a few received placebo; per-sample allocation not given. Sampling took place 63 days after the first vaccine or placebo injection. These data come from a study of Ad26.COV2.S vaccination and SARS-CoV-2 variants. Study in general: By the intramuscular route, Ad26.COV2.S was given once, or twice 56 days apart.

The material sequenced was peripheral blood, taken in a trial of Ad26.COV2.S vaccine versus placebo. This chain links TRBV12-3 or TRBV12-4 with TRBJ1-6; unclear D gene. The sequence came from a person aged 18-60 years who received the Ad26.COV2.S COVID-19 vaccine or a placebo. The CDR3 here is CASSFLNSPLHF. CDR3 DNA: TGTGCCAGCAGTTTCTTGAATTCACCCCTCCACTTT.